Listed below are T cell receptor beta chains from one sample, sequenced in a study of blood T cell repertoires in COVID-19. The table came from immunoSEQ multiplex PCR; TCRdb's copy has only in-frame clones and leaves some out. This table holds about 92,000 clones, 80% found once. The specimen was peripheral blood. These receptors were obtained from a middle-aged man who had recovered from COVID-19. The CDR3 runs from the conserved cysteine through the conserved F or W. The order of the fields is clone size, J gene, D gene, V gene, CDR3 protein, CDR3 DNA. The D gene is left open where the match is weak. Only some rows state a clone size, as once, few, many or a class for expanded clones.

-,TRBJ1-4,TRBD1,TRBV6-5,CASRRTGANEKLFF,TGTGCCAGCAGGAGGACAGGGGCTAATGAAAAACTGTTTTTT
-,TRBJ2-2,-,TRBV4-3,CASSQSGSDNTGELFF,TGCGCCAGCAGCCAATCGGGGAGCGACAACACCGGGGAGCTGTTTTTT
-,TRBJ2-1,-,TRBV19,CASSTGQLNEQFF,TGTGCCAGTAGTACAGGACAGTTAAATGAGCAGTTCTTC
-,TRBJ2-1,-,TRBV19,CASSITGPGNEQFF,TGTGCCAGTAGTATAACAGGGCCAGGAAATGAGCAGTTCTTC
-,TRBJ2-7,TRBD2,TRBV7-9,CASSLGVRGRATHEQYF,TGTGCCAGCAGCTTAGGCGTTCGCGGGAGGGCCACCCACGAGCAGTACTTC
-,TRBJ2-1,TRBD2,TRBV7-9,CASSSTSGRAVHKQFF,TGTGCCAGCAGCTCTACTAGCGGGAGGGCCGTCCATAAGCAGTTCTTC
few,TRBJ2-3,TRBD2,TRBV10-3,CAIKSSGSTDTQYF,TGTGCCATCAAGTCTAGCGGAAGCACAGATACGCAGTATTTT
-,TRBJ1-5,TRBD1,TRBV2,CASSRKAGGGNQPQHF,TGTGCCAGCAGTCGAAAGGCAGGGGGCGGCAATCAGCCCCAGCATTTT
once,TRBJ1-5,-,TRBV6-5,CASGKQGTSNQPQHF,TGTGCCAGCGGAAAACAGGGTACTAGCAATCAGCCCCAGCATTTT
-,TRBJ2-7,TRBD1,TRBV4-2,CASSRGIGTGGSEQYF,TGTGCCAGCAGCCGGGGGATTGGGACAGGGGGCTCCGAGCAGTACTTC
-,TRBJ2-5,-,TRBV29-1,CSVVGLAETQYF,TGCAGCGTTGTTGGGCTAGCGGAGACCCAGTACTTC
-,TRBJ2-7,TRBD2,TRBV7-2,CASSERTSGSRQYF,TGTGCCAGCAGCGAACGGACTAGCGGGAGTAGGCAGTACTTC
few,TRBJ2-6,-,TRBV20-1,CSASLSGANVLTF,TGCAGTGCTAGTTTATCCGGGGCCAACGTCCTGACTTTC
-,TRBJ2-3,TRBD2,TRBV5-4,CASSPRTSGSNTQYF,TGTGCCAGCAGCCCTAGGACTAGCGGGTCGAATACGCAGTATTTT
-,TRBJ2-5,-,TRBV20-1,CSAPPLQGSNF,TGCAGTGCCCCCCCTTTGCAGGGATCCAACTTC
-,TRBJ2-7,TRBD2,TRBV5-1,CASSLATSGAYEQYF,TGCGCCAGCAGCCTGGCCACTAGCGGGGCCTACGAGCAGTACTTC
-,TRBJ1-2,-,TRBV12-3/TRBV12-4,CASSLVREYGYTF,TGTGCCAGCAGTTTAGTCAGGGAATATGGCTACACCTTC
-,TRBJ2-3,-,TRBV6-4,CASSVGSTDTQYF,TGTGCCAGCAGTGTTGGCTCCACAGATACGCAGTATTTT
-,TRBJ2-5,TRBD2,TRBV6-5,CASSKPSGAETQYF,TGTGCCAGCAGCAAACCTAGCGGGGCAGAGACCCAGTACTTC
-,TRBJ2-7,-,TRBV6-5,CASSSTGLEQYF,TGTGCCAGCAGTTCGACAGGTTTGGAGCAGTACTTC
-,TRBJ1-6,TRBD1,TRBV19,CASSAGQGQSSPLHF,TGTGCCAGTAGTGCCGGACAGGGCCAGAGTTCACCCCTCCACTTT
few,TRBJ2-2,TRBD1,TRBV7-2,CASSSTGVGTGELFF,TGTGCCAGCAGCTCGACAGGGGTCGGCACCGGGGAGCTGTTTTTT
once,TRBJ1-1,TRBD1,TRBV20-1,CCAGGIEAFF,TGCTGCGCAGGGGGGATTGAAGCTTTCTTT
-,TRBJ1-1,-,TRBV21-1,CVAGCTSETEAFF,TGTGTGGCAGGGTGCACCTCTGAGACTGAAGCTTTCTTT
-,TRBJ2-7,-,TRBV5-1,CASSYRDSAAYEQYF,TGCGCCAGCAGCTACCGGGACTCAGCCGCCTACGAGCAGTACTTC
few,TRBJ2-5,TRBD1,TRBV5-6,CASSLLQGTQETQYF,TGTGCCAGCAGCTTGCTACAGGGGACGCAAGAGACCCAGTACTTC
-,TRBJ1-2,-,TRBV5-4,CASSLQTEYGYTF,TGTGCCAGCAGCTTGCAAACCGAGTATGGCTACACCTTC
once,TRBJ2-7,-,TRBV2,CASSAGGYEQYF,TGTGCCAGCAGTGCGGGTGGGTACGAGCAGTACTTC
few,TRBJ2-3,-,TRBV5-1,CASSHGGDTQYF,TGCGCCAGCAGCCATGGCGGGGATACGCAGTATTTT
-,TRBJ2-7,-,TRBV5-6,CASSLVGGGGEQYF,TGTGCCAGCAGCTTGGTCGGAGGGGGCGGCGAGCAGTACTTC
-,TRBJ1-2,-,TRBV7-9,CASSLDLQIYGYTF,TGTGCCAGCAGCTTAGATCTACAGATCTATGGCTACACCTTC
-,TRBJ1-5,-,TRBV7-8,CASSLQGGRFQPQHF,TGTGCCAGCAGCTTACAGGGAGGGCGGTTTCAGCCCCAGCATTTT
-,TRBJ2-3,TRBD2,TRBV4-1,CASSPGLAGGPTPSTDTQYF,TGCGCCAGCAGCCCGGGACTAGCGGGAGGCCCAACACCTAGCACAGATACGCAGTATTTT
-,TRBJ1-3,TRBD1,TRBV18,CASSPLSGTGVSGNTIYF,TGTGCCAGCTCACCATTATCCGGGACAGGGGTCTCTGGAAACACCATATATTTT
-,TRBJ2-7,-,TRBV7-8,CASSPGPSSYEQYF,TGTGCCAGCAGCCCAGGCCCAAGCTCCTACGAGCAGTACTTC